This entry describes one T cell receptor (beta chain). Its target is unknown. This sample was taken from a study of monozygotic twins with inflammatory bowel disease. Study-wide results and caveats: Especially where disease activity was present, IBD patients had fewer clonotypes in common with others than healthy twins did.

Every TCR library consumed about 3,500 ng of total RNA. TCRdb reprocessed the 5' RACE reads; each CDR3 protein has one entry and no DNA is given. The sample totals about 160,000 distinct CDR3 sequences. Germline V lookup: CDR1 SQVTM, CDR2 ANQGSEA. This CDR3 is 15 amino acids long. This TCR was sampled from a human donor with ulcerative colitis or Crohn's disease, or a healthy co-twin of an affected twin (not recorded which). Input material: blood. The rearrangement uses TRBV29-1 and TRBJ1-2. The CDR3 region is CSAIGPGITGIGYTF.